The 18 T cell receptor beta chains reported below all come from one sample, sequenced in a study of immune evolution from preneoplasia to lung adenocarcinoma (dated by TCRdb to about 2021). The library was produced with the immunoSEQ multiplex PCR assay. TCRdb stores this immuneACCESS table with in-frame sequences only. Part of the clones is absent; in the studies checked, under half of the shortfall reflects unresolved V genes, and no reason is known for the rest. The sample table records roughly 9,000 clones; roughly 80% of these occur just once. About 8.3% of the sample lies in the top ten. Input material: FFPE minimally invasive lung adenocarcinoma tissue. The sample's cell subset or site label is to be understood as: micro-invasive lung adenocarcinoma (MIA). These receptors originate from a donor older than 65 with lung adenocarcinoma.

The CDR3 sequence is CATTASSGANVLTF. CDR3 in DNA: TGTGCCACCACGGCTAGTTCTGGGGCCAACGTCCTGACTTTC. The rearrangement joins TRBV5-6 to TRBJ2-6; D uncertain. The CDR3 spans 14 residues. V was clipped by 9 bases and J by 1 base, with 11 bases between them. Germline CDR1 SGHDT, CDR2 YYEEEE.

The rearrangement joins TRBV9 to TRBJ1-2, with a tentative D call TRBD1 (6 bases). This CDR3 comprises 15 residues. V was cut by 0 bases and J by 2 bases, with 11 bases left in between. The germline CDR1 and CDR2 sequences are SGDLS and YYNGEE. CDR3 residues: CASSVATGQNYGYTF. The CDR3 bases are TGTGCCAGCAGCGTAGCTACAGGACAGAACTATGGCTACACCTTC.

J is TRBJ1-1 and V is TRBV9, with a tentative D call TRBD1 (6 bases). Germline CDR1 and CDR2: SGDLS and YYNGEE. Trimming took off 2 bases at V and 1 base at J, with 9 bases between the two ends. The CDR3 covers 14 residues. CDR3 loop: CASSVGGANTEAFF. The CDR3 DNA follows: TGTGCCAGCAGCGTGGGGGGGGCGAACACTGAAGCTTTCTTT.

Remarks on this clone: The identical CDR3 is also encoded by other nucleotide sequences in the sample. The chain is built from TRBV6-1 and TRBJ1-2; 10 bases fit TRBD1. From germline, CDR1 is MNHNS and CDR2 SASEGT. With V trimmed by 4 bases and J by 3 bases, 5 bases remained unmatched. This CDR3 is 15 amino acids long. CDR3 region: CASSGQGAGDYGYTF. DNA of the CDR3: TGTGCCAGCAGTGGACAGGGGGCTGGGGACTATGGCTACACCTTC.

This chain uses TRBV7-9 with TRBJ2-5; tentatively, D is TRBD1 (6 bases). In germline, CDR1 is SEHNR, CDR2 FQNEAQ (reference sequence). The ends were cut back, 8 bases at V and 4 bases at J, with 20 bases in the middle. The CDR3 is 15 amino acids. Here the CDR3 reads CASGRTGHISETQYF. CDR3 DNA: TGTGCCAGCGGAAGAACGGGACACATATCAGAGACCCAGTACTTC.

This clone has a handful of counts. The genes are TRBV27 and TRBJ2-7; 16 nucleotides match TRBD2. Trimming cost V 8 bases and J 4 bases; bases outside gene matches: 14. Germline V CDR1 and CDR2: MNHEY, SMNVEV (reference sequence). This CDR3 spans 18 amino acids. Here the CDR3 reads CASDSGTSGRGRAYEQYF. DNA for the CDR3: TGTGCCAGCGACTCCGGGACTAGCGGGAGGGGACGGGCGTACGAGCAGTACTTC.

This clone came up once. V is TRBV27 and J is TRBJ1-5; 7 nucleotides line up with TRBD1. V gave up 5 bases and J gave up 7 bases; unmatched junction bases: 5. CDR1 is MNHEY, CDR2 SMNVEV, per germline (reference sequence). CDR3 size: 13 residues. DNA for the CDR3: TGTGCCAGCAGTAGGACAGGCCGGCAGCCCCAGCATTTT. Its protein product is CASSRTGRQPQHF.

The chain links TRBV2 to TRBJ2-3; 7 bases line up with TRBD1. V was clipped by 5 bases and J by 3 bases; unmatched bases: 8. The CDR3 consists of 15 residues. From germline, CDR1 is SNHLY and CDR2 FYNNEI. In nucleotides, the CDR3 is TGTGCCAGCAGTATTGGGAGACAGGGAACAGATACGCAGTATTTT. This translates into CASSIGRQGTDTQYF. Drawing the rest from reference TRBV2 and TRBJ2-3, the complete variable domain is EPEVTQTPSHQVTQMGQEVILRCVPISNHLYFYWYRQILGQKVEFLVSFYNNEISEKSEIFDDQFSVERPDGSNFTLKIRSTKLEDSAMYFCASSIGRQGTDTQYFGPGTRLTVL.

The genes are TRBV4-1 and TRBJ1-3, with D unresolved. This CDR3 spans 15 amino acids. The V gene lost 1 base and the J gene lost 0 bases, with 7 bases spanning the gap. The germline CDR1 and CDR2 sequences are MGHRA and YSYEKL. Written as DNA, the CDR3 is TGCGCCAGCAGCCAAGTAGGTAGCTCTGGAAACACCATATATTTT. Its translation is CASSQVGSSGNTIYF.

By sample fraction, this clone is large. Other nucleotide sequences from this sample produce the same CDR3. The V and J genes are TRBV28 and TRBJ1-1; TRBD1 matches 9 bases. CDR3 length: 12 residues. The trim removed 5 bases at V and 10 bases at J, leaving 5 bases unmatched. Germline CDR1 reads MDHEN; CDR2 reads SYDVKM. This CDR3 reads CASSPPDRGAFF. The CDR3 bases are TGTGCCAGCAGTCCGCCGGACAGGGGAGCTTTCTTT.

This chain uses TRBV5-1 with TRBJ2-1; tentatively, D is TRBD2 (6 bases). Germline V CDR1 and CDR2: SGHRS, YFSETQ. The CDR3 has 19 amino acids. V lost 1 base and J 0 bases, leaving 20 bases between the germline ends. The CDR3 sequence is CASSLSLQPAGFSYNEQFF. The CDR3 bases are TGCGCCAGCAGCTTGTCGTTACAACCCGCGGGATTCTCCTACAATGAGCAGTTCTTC.

The chain joins TRBV28 to TRBJ2-5; 7 nucleotides match TRBD1. The CDR3 extends over 13 amino acids. Trimming at V came to 6 bases and at J to 2 bases, leaving 3 bases not matched to a gene. Germline-derived CDR1 and CDR2 are MDHEN and SYDVKM. DNA for the CDR3: TGTGCCAGCAGGGGGACAGCTCAAGAGACCCAGTACTTC. This sequence encodes CASRGTAQETQYF.

V and J are TRBV4-1 and TRBJ2-7, with D uncertain. V was trimmed by 1 base and J by 4 bases, leaving 14 bases between them. The CDR3 spans 15 residues. Germline V gene sequence: CDR1 MGHRA, CDR2 YSYEKL. The CDR3 is CASSQVFGPVYEQYF. DNA of the CDR3: TGCGCCAGCAGCCAAGTATTCGGGCCGGTATACGAGCAGTACTTC.

The chain uses TRBV29-1 and TRBJ2-7; TRBD1 agrees at 8 bases. The germline V gene encodes CDR1 SQVTM and CDR2 ANQGSEA. The CDR3 totals 13 residues. With 6 bases clipped from V and 9 bases from J, the junction kept 13 bases outside the gene matches. The CDR3 nucleotides are TGCAGCGTGGATGGACAGGGTTCCTATGGGCAGTACTTC. Amino acids: CSVDGQGSYGQYF.

The chain employs TRBV7-9 and TRBJ2-2, with D perhaps TRBD2 (6 bases). This CDR3 has 15 residues. Germline assignment: CDR1 SEHNR and CDR2 FQNEAQ (reference sequence). Trimming took off 3 bases at V and 4 bases at J, with 12 bases between the two ends. CDR3 DNA: TGTGCCAGCAGCTTGGGCAGCGGGCCCACCGGGGAGCTGTTTTTT. Translation gives CASSLGSGPTGELFF. The variable domain in full, completed from reference TRBV7-9 and TRBJ2-2, reads DTGVSQNPRHKITKRGQNVTFRCDPISEHNRLYWYRQTLGQGPEFLTYFQNEAQLEKSRLLSDRFSAERPKGSFSTLEIQRTEQGDSAMYLCASSLGSGPTGELFFGEGSRLTVL.

The chain couples TRBV28 to TRBJ2-7; 7 bases align to TRBD1. CDR1 is MDHEN, CDR2 SYDVKM, per germline. Trimming at V came to 2 bases and at J to 4 bases, leaving 11 bases not matched to a gene. The CDR3 runs 16 residues. The CDR3 is CASSLVFGTARYEQYF. The CDR3, as DNA: TGTGCCAGCAGTTTAGTGTTTGGGACAGCCCGGTACGAGCAGTACTTC.

This chain joins TRBV6-6 and TRBJ1-1; no definite D call. This CDR3 has 12 residues. Germline V gene sequence: CDR1 MNHNY, CDR2 SVGAGI (reference sequence). Deletions cut 7 bases from V and 2 bases from J, with 8 bases between. The CDR3 sequence: CASTVANTEAFF. The CDR3 DNA reads as TGTGCCAGCACCGTAGCCAACACTGAAGCTTTCTTT.

The chain employs TRBV4-1 and TRBJ2-1; D is unresolved. The CDR3 sequence is 15 residues long. With 6 bases removed from V and 0 bases from J, the gap between germline ends came to 12 bases. Germline V gene data show CDR1 as MGHRA and CDR2 as YSYEKL. CDR3 sequence: CASRQLVSSYNEQFF. CDR3 DNA sequence: TGCGCCAGCAGACAGTTAGTTAGCTCCTACAATGAGCAGTTCTTC.